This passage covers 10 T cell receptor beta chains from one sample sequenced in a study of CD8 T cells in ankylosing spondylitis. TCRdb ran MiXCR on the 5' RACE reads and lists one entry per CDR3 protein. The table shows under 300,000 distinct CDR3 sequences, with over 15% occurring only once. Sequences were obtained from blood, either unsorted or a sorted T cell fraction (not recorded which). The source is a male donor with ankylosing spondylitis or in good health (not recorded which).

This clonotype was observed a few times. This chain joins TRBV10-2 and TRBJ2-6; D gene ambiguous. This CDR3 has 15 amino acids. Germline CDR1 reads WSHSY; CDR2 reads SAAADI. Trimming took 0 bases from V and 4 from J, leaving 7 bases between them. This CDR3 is CASSESWSGANVLTF. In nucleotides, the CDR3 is TGCGCCAGCAGTGAGTCTTGGAGCGGGGCCAACGTCCTGACTTTC.

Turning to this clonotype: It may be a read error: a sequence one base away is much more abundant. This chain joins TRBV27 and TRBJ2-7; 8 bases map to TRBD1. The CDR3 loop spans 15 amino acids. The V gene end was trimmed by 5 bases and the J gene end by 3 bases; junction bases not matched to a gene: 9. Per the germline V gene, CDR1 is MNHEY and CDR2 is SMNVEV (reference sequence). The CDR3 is CASSAARTGFYEQYF. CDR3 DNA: TGTGCCAGCAGTGCGGCCAGGACAGGGTTCTACGAGCAGTACTTC.

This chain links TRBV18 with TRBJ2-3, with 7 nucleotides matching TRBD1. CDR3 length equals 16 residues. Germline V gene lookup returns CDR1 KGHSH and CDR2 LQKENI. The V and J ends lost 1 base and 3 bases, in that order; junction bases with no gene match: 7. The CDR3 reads CASSPHLPGQTDTQYF. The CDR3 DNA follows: TGTGCCAGCTCACCACATTTACCGGGACAGACAGATACGCAGTATTTT.

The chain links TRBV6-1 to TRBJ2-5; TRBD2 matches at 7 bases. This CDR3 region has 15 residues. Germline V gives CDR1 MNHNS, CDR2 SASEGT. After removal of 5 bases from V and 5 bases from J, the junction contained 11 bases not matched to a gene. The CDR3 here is CASSPLGGFLETQYF. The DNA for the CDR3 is TGTGCCAGCAGTCCCCTGGGAGGGTTCTTGGAGACCCAGTACTTC.

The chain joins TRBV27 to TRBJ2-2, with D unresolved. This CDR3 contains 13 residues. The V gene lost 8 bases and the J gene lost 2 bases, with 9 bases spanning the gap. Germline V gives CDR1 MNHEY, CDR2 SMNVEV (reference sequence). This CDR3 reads CASGELNTGELFF. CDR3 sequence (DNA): TGTGCCAGCGGGGAACTTAACACCGGGGAGCTGTTTTTT.

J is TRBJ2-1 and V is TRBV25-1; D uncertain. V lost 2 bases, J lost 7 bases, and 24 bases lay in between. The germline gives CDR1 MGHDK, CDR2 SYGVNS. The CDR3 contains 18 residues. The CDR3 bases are TGTGCCAGCAGTGAACTCCATTCCGAATTCACTTGGGGTAATGAGCAGTTCTTC. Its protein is CASSELHSEFTWGNEQFF.

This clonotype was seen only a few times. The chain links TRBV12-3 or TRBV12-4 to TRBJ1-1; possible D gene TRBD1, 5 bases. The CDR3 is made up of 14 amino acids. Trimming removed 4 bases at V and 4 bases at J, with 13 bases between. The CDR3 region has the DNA TGTGCCAGCAGTTCAGGGATTAGTATCACTGAAGCTTTCTTT. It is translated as CASSSGISITEAFF.

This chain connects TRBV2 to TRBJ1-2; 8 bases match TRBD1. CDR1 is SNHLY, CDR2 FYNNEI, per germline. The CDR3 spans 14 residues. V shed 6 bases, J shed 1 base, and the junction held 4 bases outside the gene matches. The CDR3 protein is CASSGDRYNYGYTF. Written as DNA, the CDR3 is TGTGCCAGCAGCGGGGACAGGTATAACTATGGCTACACCTTC.

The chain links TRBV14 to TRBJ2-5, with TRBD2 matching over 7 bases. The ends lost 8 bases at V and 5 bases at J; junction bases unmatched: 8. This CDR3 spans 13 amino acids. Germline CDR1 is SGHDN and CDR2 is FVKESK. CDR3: CASGRLAGETQYF. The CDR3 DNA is TGTGCCAGCGGGAGACTAGCTGGGGAGACCCAGTACTTC.

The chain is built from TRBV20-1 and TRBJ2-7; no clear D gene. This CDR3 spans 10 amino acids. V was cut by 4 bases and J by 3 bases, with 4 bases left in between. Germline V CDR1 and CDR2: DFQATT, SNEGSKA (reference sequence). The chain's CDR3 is CSAKDYEQYF. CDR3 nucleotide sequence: TGCAGTGCTAAGGACTACGAGCAGTACTTC.